Included here is one TCR beta chain sequence, with context. This sample was included in a study of shared T cell receptors in the human thymus. Trimming removed 8 bases from V and 4 bases from J, with 11 bases in between. Germline CDR1 and CDR2: LGHNT and FRNRAP. The CDR3 spans 12 residues. The repertoire was sequenced with immunoSEQ multiplex PCR; TCRdb's copy has only in-frame clones and lacks some. Of hundreds of thousands of clones detected, roughly 88% appear once; the ten largest clones hold about 0.01%. The same specimen was also included in a second study, on human thymus T cells.

This receptor was taken from a boy under two years old with a congenital heart defect. The chain uses TRBV12-5 and TRBJ2-5, with D possibly TRBD1 on 6 matching bases. Material for sequencing was thymocytes. CDR3 loop: CASRWGRETQYF. The DNA of the CDR3 is TGTGCTAGTAGATGGGGGCGAGAGACCCAGTACTTC.